This entry describes one T cell receptor (beta chain). This sample is part of a study of blood T cell repertoires in COVID-19. Study at large: Collection of acute and convalescent COVID-19 samples took place in the United States, Italy and Spain. From T cells, B-cell-depleted T cells, or PBMCs came the material, which was cDNA or gDNA.

Profiling relied on immunoSEQ multiplex PCR, and the TCRdb table lists in-frame clones only, not all of them. The table shows around 200,000 clones, with around 82% occurring only once. Germline CDR1 and CDR2: SGDLS and YYNGEE. The V and J ends lost 2 bases and 1 base respectively, with 6 bases between them. This CDR3 has 14 residues. The rearrangement links TRBV9 to TRBJ2-2; possible D gene TRBD2, 5 bases. The source material was peripheral blood. The TCR was taken from a woman in her forties with active or convalescent COVID-19. CDR3 sequence (DNA): TGTGCCAGCAGCGTTGAGGGGAACACCGGGGAGCTGTTTTTT. This codes for CASSVEGNTGELFF.